This TCR beta chain was sequenced for a study of tumor-infiltrating lymphocytes in primary liver carcinoma. Study details: Per sample, productive TCRbeta reads numbered roughly 3.5 to 7.5 million, similar across tissue types.

The CDR3 spans 12 amino acids, including both terminal residues. Germline V lookup: CDR1 MNHNY, CDR2 SVGAGI (reference sequence). Details on this clonotype: The CDR3 does not end in the conserved phenylalanine or tryptophan, so this is likely a read error. The limits of the CDR3 on the DNA are not certain, so only TCRdb's listed CDR3 is given.

It was from 20-30 mg of unsorted bulk tissue that RNA and DNA were co-extracted. From around 500 ng of total RNA, TCR beta-specific cDNA was reverse-transcribed using a constant-region primer. ARM-PCR, slightly modified, supplied the TCR beta libraries through three nested multiplex PCR rounds. Forward primers for TRBV1-TRBV30 and a C-beta reverse primer served the first two PCR rounds, at 10 cycles each. TCRdb re-analysed the multiplex PCR reads in MiXCR, keeping a single row per CDR3 protein. The sample holds approximately 42,000 distinct CDR3 sequences; roughly 77% are singletons and the top ten take 38%.

The V call is TRBV6-6, the J call TRBJ2-1. The sample taken for sequencing was tumor-adjacent normal liver tissue. The origin of this receptor is a woman younger than 45 with primary liver carcinoma and hepatitis B virus infection. The CDR3 protein is CASSYEANEQSL.